This TCR beta chain appears in the sequencing data of a study of shared clonotypes between healthy human individuals (TCRdb year 2020). Context from the whole study: The cohort comprised two women and three men aged 18 to 49 years. The study deeply sequenced blood TCR repertoires of about five healthy adults to estimate repertoire size and the extent of clonotype sharing between individuals. Different laboratories and diverse techniques were used to prepare libraries and sequence TCR repertoires, to increase sequencing depth and limit assay-specific biases. Per donor, leukapheresis produced somewhere between about 0.9 and 10 billion PBMCs. The investigation overall reported the following: Sampling was limited to blood, and TCR repertoires in tissue likely differ from TCR repertoires in blood. Pairwise subsampling led to the expectation that sequencing depth would affect the degree of clonotype sharing among donors. Because the study included a small number of donors, the genetic and exposure-history diversity represented was limited.

With regard to this clone: Its specific antigen is unknown. Base qualities are not provided; no much larger clone lies one nucleotide away.

The donors were healthy, HIV-negative adults who had no recently reported acute infections or vaccinations. Only Caucasian adults living in Nashville, Tennessee, USA were represented among the donors. For unsorted samples, roughly 91 million PBMCs were counted, and genomic DNA was extracted using the QIAamp DNA Blood Mini kit. Blood was obtained by leukapheresis, after which PBMCs were separated by Ficoll-Histopaque density gradient centrifugation and cryopreserved in liquid nitrogen vapor phase. Using the deep immunoSEQ assay, multiplex PCR amplified TCR CDR3 regions from genomic DNA. Extracted genomic DNA from each cell subset was distributed evenly across all wells of several immunoSEQ 96-well plates, and each plate was treated as a replicate. For unsorted PBMC, each replicate PCR was loaded with 250 to 300 ng genomic DNA, equivalent to roughly 31,000 T cell genomes. Unsorted PBMC genomic DNA was sequenced across ten immunoSEQ deep assay plates. Purified libraries were measured with a Qubit 3.0 fluorometer, size-checked on a Bioanalyzer 2100, and measured again with the KAPA Library Quantification kit. Each immunoSEQ 96-well plate was sequenced on its own single-read 150-cycle Illumina NextSeq 550 flow cell. As for how the authors treated the data: Because the immunoSEQ output included only junctional sequences and no quality scores, the filtering could not be the same as the filtering used for full-length reads. To assign V/J genes and CDR3, sequences were annotated using PyIR, a Python wrapper for IgBLAST v1.9, with IMGT germline references. Any read was removed if the V/J assignment was weak (E-value above 1e-6), the CDR3 was missing, or the read contained stop codons, out-of-frame junctions, or ambiguous translated residues. A V3J clonotype was defined by an identical inferred V gene, J gene, and CDR3 amino acid sequence. The percentage overlap between two repertoires was calculated by dividing the number of shared unique clonotypes by the size of the smaller repertoire. Richness of each repertoire was evaluated using RTK rarefaction, the Chao1 estimator, and Recon v2.1 estimates of unobserved clonotypes. TCRdb took this table from immuneACCESS and kept in-frame rearrangements with V and J called. Such tables lack part of the clones; where checked against another copy, unresolved V genes explain under half of the gap, and the rest is unexplained. For V, J and clone size, that table is used; D and trimming come from the DNA. This sample holds 450,000 to 500,000 clones; about 78% were observed only once. Approximately 12% of the sample belongs to the ten largest clones.

CDR1 and CDR2 are read off the germline V gene (reference sequence) as LNHDA and SQIVND. Trimming leaves V shorter by 6 bases and J shorter by 2 bases, with the junction holding 1 base beyond the gene matches. The cysteine opens and the phenylalanine closes a CDR3 of 14 amino acids. CDR3 DNA is the only sequence kept; it has 42 bases, read in frame from the first base. Sequenced sample: PBMCs. The sequence came from a woman between 40 and 50 years old in good health. Some clones in this sample may be carry-over from other donors' samples. The chain was built from TRBV19 and TRBJ2-2, and TRBD1 matches 9 of the central bases. The bases are TGTGCCAGTAGGGGACAGGGAAACACCGGGGAGCTGTTTTTT. This gives the protein CASRGQGNTGELFF.